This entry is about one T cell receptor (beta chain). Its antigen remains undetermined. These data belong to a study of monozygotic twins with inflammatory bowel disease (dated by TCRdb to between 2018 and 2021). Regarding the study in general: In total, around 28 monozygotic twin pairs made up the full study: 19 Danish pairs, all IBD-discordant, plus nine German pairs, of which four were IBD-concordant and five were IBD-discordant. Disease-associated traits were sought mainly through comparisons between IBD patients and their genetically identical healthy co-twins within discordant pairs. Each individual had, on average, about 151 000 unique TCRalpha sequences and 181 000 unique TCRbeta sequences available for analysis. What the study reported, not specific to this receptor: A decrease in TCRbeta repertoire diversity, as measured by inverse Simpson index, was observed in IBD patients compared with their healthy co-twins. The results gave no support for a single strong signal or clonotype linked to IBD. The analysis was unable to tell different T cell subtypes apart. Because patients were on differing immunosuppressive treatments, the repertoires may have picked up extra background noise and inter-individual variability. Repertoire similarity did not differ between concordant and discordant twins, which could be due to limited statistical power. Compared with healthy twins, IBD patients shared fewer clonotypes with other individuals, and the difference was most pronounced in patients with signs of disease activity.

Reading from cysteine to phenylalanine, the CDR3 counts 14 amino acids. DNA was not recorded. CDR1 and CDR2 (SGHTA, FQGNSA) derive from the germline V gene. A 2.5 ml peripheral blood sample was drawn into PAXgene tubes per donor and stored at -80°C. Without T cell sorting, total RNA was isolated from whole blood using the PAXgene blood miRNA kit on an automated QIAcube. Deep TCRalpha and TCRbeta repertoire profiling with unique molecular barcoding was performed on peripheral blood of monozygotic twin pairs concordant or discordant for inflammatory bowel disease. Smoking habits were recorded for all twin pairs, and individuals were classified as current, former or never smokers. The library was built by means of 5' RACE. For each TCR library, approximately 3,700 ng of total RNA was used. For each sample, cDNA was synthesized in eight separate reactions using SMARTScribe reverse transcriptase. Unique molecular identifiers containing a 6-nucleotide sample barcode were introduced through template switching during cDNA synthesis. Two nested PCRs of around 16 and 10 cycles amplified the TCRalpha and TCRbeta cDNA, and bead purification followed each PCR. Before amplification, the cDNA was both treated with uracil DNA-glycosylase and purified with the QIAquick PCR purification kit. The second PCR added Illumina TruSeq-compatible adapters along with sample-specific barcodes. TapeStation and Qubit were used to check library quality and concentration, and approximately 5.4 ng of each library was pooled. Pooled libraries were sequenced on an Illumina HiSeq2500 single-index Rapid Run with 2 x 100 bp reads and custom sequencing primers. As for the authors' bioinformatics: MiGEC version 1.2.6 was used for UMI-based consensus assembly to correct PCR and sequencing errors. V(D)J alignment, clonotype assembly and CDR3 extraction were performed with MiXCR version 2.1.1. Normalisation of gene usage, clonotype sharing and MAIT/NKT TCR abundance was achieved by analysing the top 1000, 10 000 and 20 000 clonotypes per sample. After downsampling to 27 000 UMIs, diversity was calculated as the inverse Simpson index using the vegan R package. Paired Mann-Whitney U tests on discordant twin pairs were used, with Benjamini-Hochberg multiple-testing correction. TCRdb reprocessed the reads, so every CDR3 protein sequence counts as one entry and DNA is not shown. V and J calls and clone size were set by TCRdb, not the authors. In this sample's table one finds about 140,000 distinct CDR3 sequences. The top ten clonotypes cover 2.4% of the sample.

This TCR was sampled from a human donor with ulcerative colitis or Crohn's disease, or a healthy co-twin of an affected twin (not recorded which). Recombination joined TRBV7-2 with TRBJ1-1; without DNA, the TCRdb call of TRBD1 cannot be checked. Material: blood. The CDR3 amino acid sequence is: CASSFSGQRSEAFF.